This T cell receptor beta chain was captured in a study of blood T cell repertoires in COVID-19. Overall study: The samples span acute and convalescent COVID-19 from the United States, Italy and Spain. T cells, B-cell-depleted T cells, or PBMCs supplied cDNA or gDNA.

Trimming took off 1 base at V and 10 bases at J, with 13 bases between the two ends. The length of the CDR3 is 13 residues. Looked up from germline, CDR1 is LNHNV and CDR2 is YYDKDF (reference sequence). As handled by the study authors: From reference gene primer amplification, estimates of nucleated cell counts were derived. Sequenced by immunoSEQ multiplex PCR; TCRdb stores in-frame clones only, minus some. The V and J calls and clone size come from that table; D and trimming were worked out from the DNA. The repertoire holds around 91,000 clones, with about four fifths as singletons. The sequenced sample consisted of peripheral blood. The source of this sequence is a woman aged 80 or older with active or convalescent COVID-19. The V call is TRBV15, the J call TRBJ1-2; D not certain. CDR3 region: CATSRGRKEAYTF. CDR3 nucleotides: TGTGCCACCAGCAGAGGACGGAAAGAGGCCTACACCTTC.